Here is one T cell receptor (beta chain) with its context. The missing CDR3 end, 3 residues past where the read stops, is filled in from the germline J gene. This sample is part of a study of T cells in women clearing cervical HPV infection. Turning to the study itself: No precancer developed; the control's incident HPV16 infection cleared within 12 months. Cases' blood sampling followed lesion detection by median approximately 150 days (90 to 200).

Sequenced by immunoSEQ multiplex PCR; TCRdb stores in-frame clones only, minus some. The sample holds 40,000 or so clones. The CDR3 loop spans 13 amino acids. In germline, CDR1 is SGHDT, CDR2 YYEEEE. The chain couples TRBV5-6 to TRBJ1-2, with TRBD1 matching 11 bases. Sequenced sample: blood buffy coat. This sequence was found in a woman between 18 and 70 years old with a cervical HPV16 infection that either progressed to CIN3+ or cleared (not recorded which). The part of the CDR3 DNA that was read is TGTGCCAGCAGCCCTGGACAGGGGGCCGGC. Translation gives CASSPGQGAG. The entire CDR3 is CASSPGQGAGYTF.